These 20 T cell receptor beta chains were all obtained from the same sample, sequenced in a study of blood T cell repertoires in COVID-19. Data came from immunoSEQ multiplex PCR; TCRdb stores just in-frame clones and leaves some out. The sample gives 200,000 to 250,000 clones, 84% of which show up once; approximately 5% is in the top ten. Sequenced: peripheral blood. The origin of the receptors is a woman aged 60-75 years who had recovered from COVID-19.

The chain joins TRBV5-1 to TRBJ1-2, with TRBD1 matching over 7 bases. Germline CDR1 and CDR2: SGHRS and YFSETQ. The CDR3 has 16 residues. V was clipped by 3 bases and J by 1 base; unmatched bases: 9. The CDR3 is CASSSRTGTNNYGYTF. As DNA, the CDR3 is TGCGCCAGCAGCTCCCGGACAGGAACCAATAACTATGGCTACACCTTC.

V and J are TRBV19 and TRBJ2-1, with 8 nucleotides matching TRBD1. This CDR3 has 15 amino acids. V shed 7 bases and J 1 base; nucleotides not matched to a gene: 6. Germline CDR1 reads LNHDA; CDR2 reads SQIVND (reference sequence). The CDR3 loop is CASNPTGVSYNEQFF. As DNA, the CDR3 is TGTGCCAGTAACCCGACAGGGGTTTCCTACAATGAGCAGTTCTTC.

This chain joins TRBV6-5 and TRBJ2-7, with TRBD2 as a possible D gene (5 bases). Deletions cut 6 bases from V and 7 bases from J, with 13 bases between. The CDR3 is 12 amino acids. Germline V CDR1 and CDR2: MNHEY, SVGAGI. CDR3 loop: CASRPREGEQYF. CDR3 sequence (DNA): TGTGCCAGCAGGCCCCGGGAAGGGGAGCAGTACTTC.

The chain has TRBV3-1 (or the pseudogene TRBV3-2) and TRBJ1-5; TRBD1 agrees at 11 bases. V gave up 0 bases and J gave up 3 bases; unmatched junction bases: 7. CDR1 LGHDT and CDR2 YNNKEL come from the germline V gene (reference sequence). This CDR3 is built from 18 residues. The CDR3 coding sequence is TGTGCCAGCAGCCAAGATGGTGGGGGACAGGGGGACAATCAGCCCCAGCATTTT. This codes for CASSQDGGGQGDNQPQHF.

This chain joins TRBV6-2 or TRBV6-3 and TRBJ2-4, with D uncertain. Germline V gives CDR1 MNHEY, CDR2 SVGEGT. Trimming stripped 2 bases from V and 3 bases from J, with 11 bases between. The CDR3 totals 15 residues. The CDR3 coding sequence is TGTGCCAGCAGTTACGGGTCTAGAGGCAAAAACATTCAGTACTTC. The encoded protein is CASSYGSRGKNIQYF.

The V call is TRBV11-2, the J call TRBJ2-3; weak D call: TRBD2 (6 bases). Germline CDR1 is SGHAT and CDR2 is FQNNGV. The germline V and J ends were trimmed by 8 bases and 3 bases, with 15 bases remaining between them. The CDR3 spans 14 residues. The chain's CDR3 is CASAGFRATDTQYF. CDR3 nucleotide sequence: TGTGCCAGCGCGGGATTTAGGGCAACAGATACGCAGTATTTT. The variable domain in full, with the rest retrieved from reference TRBV11-2 and TRBJ2-3, is EAGVAQSPRYKIIEKRQSVAFWCNPISGHATLYWYQQILGQGPKLLIQFQNNGVVDDSQLPKDRFSAERLKGVDSTLKIQPAKLEDSAVYLCASAGFRATDTQYFGPGTRLTVL.

The V and J genes are TRBV27 and TRBJ2-4; 7 bases map to TRBD2. Germline V lookup: CDR1 MNHEY, CDR2 SMNVEV (reference sequence). V shed 0 bases, J shed 8 bases, and the junction held 7 bases outside the gene matches. The CDR3 runs 15 residues. The CDR3 region is CASSLSAWGGDIQYF. CDR3 bases: TGTGCCAGCAGTTTATCGGCCTGGGGGGGGGACATTCAGTACTTC.

The chain joins TRBV5-1 to TRBJ1-1; TRBD1 aligns across 7 bases. The germline CDR1 and CDR2 sequences are SGHRS and YFSETQ. Germline trimming cut 4 bases from V and 3 bases from J; bases unmatched to any gene: 9. The CDR3 loop spans 15 amino acids. Written as DNA, the CDR3 is TGCGCCAGCAGCAGGGGACAGAGCTCCTACACTGAAGCTTTCTTT. Protein product: CASSRGQSSYTEAFF.

The chain recombines TRBV21-1 with TRBJ1-5. TRBV21-1 is annotated as a pseudogene. This CDR3 comprises 16 residues. CDR3 nucleotide sequence: TGTGCCAGCAGCAAGGAAGGAGGGTACAGCAATCAGCCCCAGCATTTT. Protein: CASSKEGGYSNQPQHF.

This chain's CDR3 is CASNQDVGAGYGYTF. In nucleotides, the CDR3 is TGTGCCAGCAACCAGGACGTAGGGGCTGGGTATGGCTACACCTTC. The rearrangement links TRBV6-5 to TRBJ1-2; D is perhaps TRBD1 (5 bases). Germline CDR1 MNHEY, CDR2 SVGAGI. This CDR3 is built from 15 residues. V dropped 7 bases and J dropped 5 bases, with 20 bases sitting between them.

As to this clone: This is likely a read error, given that the CDR3 carries no conserved phenylalanine or tryptophan at its end. Because the CDR3's place on the DNA is in doubt, the DNA is left out and the CDR3 is given as listed by TCRdb. This sequence joins TRBV7-2 and TRBJ1-2; the D call in the table, TRBD1, was not verified against the DNA. Germline V gene lookup returns CDR1 SGHTA and CDR2 FQGNSA. Ends included, the CDR3 has 10 residues. CDR3 in amino acids: CASRLLPRGI.

This clone turned up a few times. The chain carries TRBV6-1 and TRBJ2-7, with 7 positions matching TRBD1. Trimming cost V 1 base and J 8 bases; bases outside gene matches: 5. CDR3 length equals 13 residues. Germline assignment: CDR1 MNHNS and CDR2 SASEGT. CDR3 residues: CASSEVGTAKQYF. The DNA for the CDR3 is TGTGCCAGCAGTGAAGTCGGGACAGCAAAGCAGTACTTC.

V gene TRBV5-6 combines with J gene TRBJ1-6; a weak D match, TRBD1 (5 bases). The CDR3 has 16 residues. With 0 bases removed from V and 2 bases from J, the gap between germline ends came to 9 bases. Per the germline V gene, CDR1 is SGHDT and CDR2 is YYEEEE. The CDR3 sequence: CASSLALGAYNSPLHF. The DNA for the CDR3 is TGTGCCAGCAGCTTGGCCCTAGGGGCCTATAATTCACCCCTCCACTTT.

V usage is TRBV28 and J usage is TRBJ1-1; D possibly corresponds to TRBD1 (6 bases). CDR3 length: 13 amino acids. Germline assignment: CDR1 MDHEN and CDR2 SYDVKM. Between the trimmed V and J ends, which lost 2 bases and 4 bases, there was a span of 8 bases. This CDR3 is CASSLKDSTEAFF. The CDR3 DNA is TGTGCCAGCAGTTTAAAGGACAGCACTGAAGCTTTCTTT.

The gene calls are TRBV29-1 and TRBJ2-5; perhaps TRBD2 as D (6 bases). Germline-derived CDR1 and CDR2 are SQVTM and ANQGSEA. This CDR3 is 13 amino acids long. With 3 bases removed from V and 5 bases from J, the gap between germline ends came to 13 bases. The CDR3 region is CSVDRDGSETQYF. CDR3 bases: TGCAGCGTTGACAGGGACGGGAGTGAGACCCAGTACTTC.

The chain links TRBV19 to TRBJ2-3; a possible D gene is TRBD2 (6 bases). This CDR3 has 16 amino acids. The germline CDR1 and CDR2 sequences are LNHDA and SQIVND (reference sequence). The V gene lost 5 bases and the J gene lost 2 bases, with 17 bases spanning the gap. CDR3 region: CASSFERDWYTDTQYF. CDR3 coding DNA: TGTGCCAGTAGTTTCGAACGGGACTGGTACACAGATACGCAGTATTTT.

The chain is built from TRBV14 and TRBJ1-1; D is perhaps TRBD1 (5 bases). The V gene lost 3 bases and the J gene lost 1 base, with 9 bases spanning the gap. Germline CDR1 is SGHDN and CDR2 is FVKESK. The CDR3 length is 14 residues. The chain's CDR3 is CASSQGRENTEAFF. CDR3 bases: TGTGCCAGCAGCCAGGGCAGGGAGAACACTGAAGCTTTCTTT.

V and J are TRBV7-6 and TRBJ2-1, with TRBD1 matching 8 bases. Germline CDR1 is SGHVS and CDR2 is FNYEAQ. The CDR3 loop spans 16 amino acids. With 0 bases clipped from V and 9 bases from J, the junction kept 10 bases outside the gene matches. CDR3 bases: TGTGCCAGCAGCTTAGCTCCCAGGGGGCGAGGTAGTGAGCAGTTCTTC. It translates to CASSLAPRGRGSEQFF.

The V and J genes are TRBV25-1 and TRBJ2-1; the D gene is possibly TRBD2 (6 bases). The CDR3 sequence is 15 residues long. With 1 base removed from V and 4 bases from J, the gap between germline ends came to 11 bases. Germline V gene lookup returns CDR1 MGHDK and CDR2 SYGVNS. The CDR3 DNA reads TGTGCCAGCAGTGAATCCGGGGGAACTTACAATGAGCAGTTCTTC. Protein sequence: CASSESGGTYNEQFF.

The chain couples TRBV5-5 to TRBJ2-3; D gene ambiguous. V shed 0 bases and J shed 0 bases, with 5 bases lying between them. Germline V gene data show CDR1 as SGHKS and CDR2 as YYEKEE (reference sequence). The CDR3 consists of 14 residues. CDR3 amino acids: CASSLGGSTDTQYF. CDR3 nucleotides: TGTGCCAGCAGCTTGGGAGGAAGCACAGATACGCAGTATTTT.